Each of the 18 T cell receptor beta chains below was sequenced from the same sample in a study of CD8+ T cells in alopecia areata (dated by TCRdb to the late 2010s). The time point label corresponds to: baseline before oral tofacitinib. Library construction relied on the immunoSEQ multiplex PCR assay. For TCR sequencing, RNA was extracted from every sample and reverse transcribed into cDNA to serve as template. TCRdb re-hosts the immuneACCESS table, in-frame sequences only. Its copies lack some clones; in the studies checked, an unresolved V gene accounts for under half of them, and the cause for the rest is not known. The sample has over 200,000 clones on record, around three fifths of them singletons. The top ten clones comprise 0.45% of the sample. This material consisted of CD4+ T cells sorted from blood, taken at week 0. The receptors come from a human donor with alopecia areata.

J is TRBJ2-7 and V is TRBV30; 10 nucleotides agree with TRBD2. The CDR3 totals 14 residues. Germline-derived CDR1 and CDR2 are GTSNPN and SVGIG (reference sequence). V lost 0 bases, J lost 5 bases, and 4 bases stayed unmatched. This CDR3 is CAWSVGLADDEQYF. The CDR3 nucleotides read TGTGCCTGGAGTGTAGGACTAGCGGACGACGAGCAGTACTTC.

The rearrangement links TRBV29-1 to TRBJ2-1; D is unclear. The CDR3 has 15 amino acids. Looked up from germline, CDR1 is SQVTM and CDR2 is ANQGSEA. Trimming removed 4 bases at V and 0 bases at J, with 13 bases between. CDR3 sequence reads: CSVVADMSSYNEQFF. CDR3 sequence (DNA): TGCAGCGTTGTTGCGGATATGAGCTCCTACAATGAGCAGTTCTTC.

This sequence joins TRBV4-1 and TRBJ2-7; D is undetermined. From germline, CDR1 is MGHRA and CDR2 YSYEKL. Trimming stripped 2 bases from V and 5 bases from J, with 10 bases between. The CDR3 length is 13 residues. The CDR3 sequence: CASSQWGTHEQYF. CDR3 nucleotides: TGCGCCAGCAGCCAATGGGGAACCCACGAGCAGTACTTC.

The chain employs TRBV5-1 and TRBJ1-2; possibly TRBD1 for D (5 bases). V dropped 0 bases and J dropped 3 bases, with 12 bases sitting between them. Germline V CDR1 and CDR2: SGHRS, YFSETQ. The CDR3 covers 15 residues. CDR3 sequence: CASSLAGRVDYGYTF. CDR3 bases: TGCGCCAGCAGCTTGGCTGGCAGGGTGGACTATGGCTACACCTTC.

In this sample, this clone turned up a few times. This chain joins TRBV30 and TRBJ1-1; 7 nucleotides match TRBD1. The CDR3 loop spans 13 amino acids. Per germline, CDR1 GTSNPN and CDR2 SVGIG (reference sequence). The V segment lost 2 bases and the J segment 7 bases; nucleotides outside the gene matches: 7. The CDR3, as DNA: TGTGCCTGGAGTACGACAGGGATATTTGAAGCTTTCTTT. This sequence encodes CAWSTTGIFEAFF.

The chain links TRBV27 to TRBJ2-1; 9 positions agree with TRBD1. Germline CDR1 reads MNHEY; CDR2 reads SMNVEV (reference sequence). This CDR3 has 15 residues. V shed 6 bases, J shed 4 bases, and the junction held 7 bases outside the gene matches. The CDR3 bases are TGTGCCAGCAGAACCATCGGGACAGGGTACAATGAGCAGTTCTTC. Its translation is CASRTIGTGYNEQFF.

The chain employs TRBV2 and TRBJ2-7, with D possibly called TRBD1 or TRBD2 (5 bases each). V lost 4 bases, J lost 7 bases, and 11 bases lay in between. CDR3 length equals 12 residues. Germline values: CDR1 SNHLY, CDR2 FYNNEI. The CDR3 region is CASSVGVREQYF. Written as DNA, the CDR3 is TGTGCCAGCAGTGTGGGGGTGAGAGAGCAGTACTTC.

The table lists this clone with a few counts. The chain carries TRBV6-4 and TRBJ2-2; D is unresolved. CDR1 and CDR2 from the germline V gene are MRHNA and SNTAGT. The CDR3 has 14 amino acids. The V end lost 0 bases, the J end lost 6 bases, and 8 bases lay between the germline ends. The CDR3 reads CASSDSELAGELFF. In nucleotides, the CDR3 is TGTGCCAGCAGTGACTCAGAGCTTGCCGGGGAGCTGTTTTTT.

This clone was observed a handful of times. The chain joins TRBV9 to TRBJ2-5; 8 bases are a match to TRBD1. With 3 bases clipped from V and 5 bases from J, the junction kept 3 bases outside the gene matches. Germline values: CDR1 SGDLS, CDR2 YYNGEE. The CDR3 is made up of 13 amino acids. The CDR3 DNA reads as TGTGCCAGCAGCGGGACAGGGAGTGAGACCCAGTACTTC. This gives the protein CASSGTGSETQYF.

V gene TRBV30 combines with J gene TRBJ1-4; tentative D call: TRBD1 (6 bases). The germline V and J ends were trimmed by 0 bases and 2 bases, with 10 bases remaining between them. This CDR3 comprises 15 residues. Germline CDR1 reads GTSNPN; CDR2 reads SVGIG (reference sequence). For the CDR3, the DNA is TGTGCCTGGAGTGTATTAGGGGGGACTAATGAAAAACTGTTTTTT. It encodes CAWSVLGGTNEKLFF. Full variable domain (rest looked up from reference TRBV30 and TRBJ1-4): SQTIHQWPATLVQPVGSPLSLECTVEGTSNPNLYWYRQAAGRGLQLLFYSVGIGQISSEVPQNLSASRPQDRQFILSSKKLLLSDSGFYLCAWSVLGGTNEKLFFGSGTQLSVL.

This clone has just a few counts. This chain joins TRBV30 and TRBJ1-2; possibly TRBD1 for D (6 bases). This CDR3 region has 15 residues. Trimming took 3 bases from V and 12 from J, leaving 26 bases between them. The germline CDR1 and CDR2 sequences are GTSNPN and SVGIG (reference sequence). The CDR3 bases are TGTGCCTGGAGCTCGCCTCACAGGGACTTCCCTCGACACACCTTC. Amino acids: CAWSSPHRDFPRHTF.

V is TRBV27 and J is TRBJ1-2, with TRBD1 matching over 9 bases. The CDR3 runs 14 residues. Germline V lookup: CDR1 MNHEY, CDR2 SMNVEV (reference sequence). V was pared by 6 bases and J by 1 base, with 3 bases of the junction left unmatched. CDR3: CASRRQGGNYGYTF. CDR3 nucleotide sequence: TGTGCCAGCAGGAGACAGGGGGGTAACTATGGCTACACCTTC.

This clone occurred a few times. The chain employs TRBV5-1 and TRBJ2-2, with D possibly matching TRBD2 (6 bases). V was clipped by 7 bases and J by 2 bases, with 12 bases between them. There are 14 residues in the CDR3. Germline CDR1 and CDR2: SGHRS and YFSETQ. The CDR3 is CASLSGTNTGELFF. Written as DNA, the CDR3 is TGCGCCAGCCTATCCGGGACTAACACCGGGGAGCTGTTTTTT.

This clone was detected a few times. The chain employs TRBV7-2 and TRBJ1-2; D perhaps matches TRBD1 (6 bases). The CDR3 sequence is 12 residues long. Trimming stripped 4 bases from V and 7 bases from J, with 10 bases between. Germline CDR1 is SGHTA and CDR2 is FQGNSA. The CDR3 DNA follows: TGTGCCAGCAGCTCACGGACAGCTGGCTACACCTTC. Translated: CASSSRTAGYTF.

This clone was seen a handful of times. This chain connects TRBV9 to TRBJ2-7; 7 bases map to TRBD1. The CDR3 is made up of 17 amino acids. V dropped 0 bases and J dropped 6; count of bases not matched to a gene: 15. Germline loops: CDR1 SGDLS, CDR2 YYNGEE. The CDR3 protein is CASSVGLSHRGPSEQYF. In nucleotides, the CDR3 is TGTGCCAGCAGCGTAGGCCTGTCCCACAGGGGACCGAGCGAGCAGTACTTC.

The chain combines TRBV7-3 with TRBJ2-1; 7 nucleotides line up with TRBD2. The CDR3 totals 14 residues. J was trimmed by 6 bases and V by 0 bases; bases with no gene match: 2. Germline V lookup: CDR1 SGHTA, CDR2 FQGTGA. For the CDR3, the DNA is TGTGCCAGCAGCTTAACGCTAGCGGCCAATGAGCAGTTCTTC. This gives the protein CASSLTLAANEQFF.

The rearrangement uses TRBV2 and TRBJ1-5, with a possible D match to TRBD1 (6 bases). Germline V CDR1 and CDR2: SNHLY, FYNNEI. The CDR3 consists of 13 residues. Between the trimmed V and J ends, which lost 10 bases and 5 bases, there was a span of 15 bases. The CDR3, as DNA: TGTGCCACTAACGAGGGGGTGGATCAGCCCCAGCATTTT. It is translated as CATNEGVDQPQHF. Looking up the rest from reference TRBV2 and TRBJ1-5 gives the full variable domain: EPEVTQTPSHQVTQMGQEVILRCVPISNHLYFYWYRQILGQKVEFLVSFYNNEISEKSEIFDDQFSVERPDGSNFTLKIRSTKLEDSAMYFCATNEGVDQPQHFGDGTRLSIL.

The chain joins TRBV5-6 to TRBJ2-3, with D perhaps matching TRBD1 (6 bases). V was shortened by 4 bases and J by 6 bases, with 24 bases between the two germline ends. The germline V gene encodes CDR1 SGHDT and CDR2 YYEEEE. The CDR3 extends over 17 amino acids. CDR3 amino acids: CASSPRKDRRATDTQYF. For the CDR3, the DNA is TGTGCCAGCAGCCCTAGAAAGGACAGACGGGCGACGGATACGCAGTATTTT.